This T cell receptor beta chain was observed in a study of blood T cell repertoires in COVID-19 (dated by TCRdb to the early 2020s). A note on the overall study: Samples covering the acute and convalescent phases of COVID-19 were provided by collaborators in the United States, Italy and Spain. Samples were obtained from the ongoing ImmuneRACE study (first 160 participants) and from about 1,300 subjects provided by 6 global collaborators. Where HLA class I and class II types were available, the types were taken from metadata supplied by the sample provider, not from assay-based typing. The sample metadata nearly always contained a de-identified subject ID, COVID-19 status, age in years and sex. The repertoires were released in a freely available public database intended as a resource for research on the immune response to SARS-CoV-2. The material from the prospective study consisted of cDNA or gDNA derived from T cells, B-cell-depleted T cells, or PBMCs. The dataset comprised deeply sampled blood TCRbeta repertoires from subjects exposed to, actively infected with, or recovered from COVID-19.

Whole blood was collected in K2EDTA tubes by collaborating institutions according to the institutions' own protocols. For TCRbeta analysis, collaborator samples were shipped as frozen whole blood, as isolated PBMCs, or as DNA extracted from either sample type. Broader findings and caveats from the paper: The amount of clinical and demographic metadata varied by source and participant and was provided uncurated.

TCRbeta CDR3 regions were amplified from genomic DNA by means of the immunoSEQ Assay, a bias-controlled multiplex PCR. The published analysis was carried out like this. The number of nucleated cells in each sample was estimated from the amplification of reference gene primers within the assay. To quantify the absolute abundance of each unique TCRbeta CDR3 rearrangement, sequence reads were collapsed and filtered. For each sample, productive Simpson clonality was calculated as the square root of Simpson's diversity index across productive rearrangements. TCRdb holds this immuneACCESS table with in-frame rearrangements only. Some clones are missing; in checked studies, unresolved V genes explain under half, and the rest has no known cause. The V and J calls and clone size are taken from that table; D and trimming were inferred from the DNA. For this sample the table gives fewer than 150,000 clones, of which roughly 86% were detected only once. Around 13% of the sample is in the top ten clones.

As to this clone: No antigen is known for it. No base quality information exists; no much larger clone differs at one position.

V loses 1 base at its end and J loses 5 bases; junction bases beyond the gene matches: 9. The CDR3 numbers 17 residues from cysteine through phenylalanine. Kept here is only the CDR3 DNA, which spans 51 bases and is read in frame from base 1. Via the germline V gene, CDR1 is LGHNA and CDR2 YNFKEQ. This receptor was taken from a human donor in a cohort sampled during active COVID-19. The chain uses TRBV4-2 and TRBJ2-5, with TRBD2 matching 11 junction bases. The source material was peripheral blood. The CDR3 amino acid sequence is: CASSQGIAGGFQETQYF. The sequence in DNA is TGTGCCAGCAGCCAAGGAATAGCGGGGGGGTTTCAGGAGACCCAGTACTTC.